Listed below are T cell receptor beta chains from one sample, sequenced in a study of shared clonotypes between healthy human individuals. Profiled with immunoSEQ multiplex PCR; TCRdb holds only in-frame clones, not every one. Of approximately 2,000,000 clones in the sample, 90% to 95% are singletons; the top ten hold about 1.6%. The sample taken for sequencing was naive CD8+ T cells from PBMCs. These receptors were taken from a man aged 18 to 30 in good health. Some clones in this sample may be carry-over from other donors' samples. CDR3s leave out the opening cysteine and the closing phenylalanine or tryptophan. The D gene is left open where the match is weak.

>TRBD1|14|TRBV5-1
ASIDMSGTGYQPQH
>-|13|TRBV15
ATSQRQGENTEAF
>-|10|TRBV6-5
ASSPGPYEQY
>TRBD2|13|TRBV5-6
ASSLMAFGGYEQY
>-|14|TRBV4-1
ASSQAGSSYNSPLH
>TRBD2|11|TRBV7-9
ASSLPNGLAET
>-|16|TRBV2
ASSEAYGGGMPQETQY
>-|16|TRBV27
ASSPQRRGGTGANVLT
>TRBD1|13|TRBV28
ASRAGTGMPYEQY
>-|13|TRBV30
AWSAPGSNNYGYT
>-|11|TRBV27
ASSGRAHETQY
>-|13|TRBV7-9
ASSQPRATNEKLF
>-|12|TRBV4-3
ASSQGISGNTIY
>TRBD2|12|TRBV6-5
ASSYSGGGYEQY
>-|14|TRBV9
ASSVAGIPNTGELF
>-|12|TRBV2
ASSVWEVSYEQY
>-|13|TRBV15
ATTTTEQGIWGYT
>-|11|TRBV5-6
ASSLPSNYGYT
>-|12|TRBV19
ASTTPSGLNGYT
>-|15|TRBV19
ASSIFGRTTPTYEQY
>-|11|TRBV5-6
ASSLMLAYEQY